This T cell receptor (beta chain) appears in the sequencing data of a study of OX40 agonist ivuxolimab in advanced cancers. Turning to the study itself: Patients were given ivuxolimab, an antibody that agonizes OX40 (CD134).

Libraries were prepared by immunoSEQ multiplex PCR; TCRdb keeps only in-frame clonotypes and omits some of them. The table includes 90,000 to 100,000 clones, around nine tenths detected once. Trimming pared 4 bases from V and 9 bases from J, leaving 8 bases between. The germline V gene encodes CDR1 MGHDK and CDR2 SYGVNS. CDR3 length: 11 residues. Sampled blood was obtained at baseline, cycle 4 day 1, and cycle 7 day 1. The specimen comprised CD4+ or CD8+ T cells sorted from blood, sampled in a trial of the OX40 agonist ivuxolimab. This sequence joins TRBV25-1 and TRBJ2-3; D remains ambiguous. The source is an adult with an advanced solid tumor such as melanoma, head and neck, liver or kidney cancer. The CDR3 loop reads CASSGGRTQYF. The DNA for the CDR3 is TGTGCCAGCAGTGGGGGTCGCACGCAGTATTTT.